This TCR beta chain was captured in a study of early T cells in non-severe SARS-CoV-2 infection. Germline lookup yields CDR1 SGHRS and CDR2 YFSETQ. The CDR3 covers 16 residues. The ends were cut back, 0 bases at V and 0 bases at J, with 12 bases in the middle. TCRdb fed the 5' RACE reads into MiXCR, producing one record per CDR3 protein. This sample has 80,000 or so distinct CDR3 sequences, with about 12% found just once. The sample consisted of whole blood. The sequence came from an adult who was a healthcare worker with PCR-confirmed SARS-CoV-2 infection or an uninfected control (not recorded which). The rearrangement joins TRBV5-1 to TRBJ2-5; unclear D gene. The CDR3 loop reads CASSLGSGSNQETQYF. CDR3 DNA: TGCGCCAGCAGCTTGGGGTCAGGCTCTAACCAAGAGACCCAGTACTTC. Full variable domain (remainder filled in from reference TRBV5-1 and TRBJ2-5): KAGVTQTPRYLIKTRGQQVTLSCSPISGHRSVSWYQQTPGQGLQFLFEYFSETQRNKGNFPGRFSGRQFSNSRSEMNVSTLELGDSALYLCASSLGSGSNQETQYFGPGTRLLVL.